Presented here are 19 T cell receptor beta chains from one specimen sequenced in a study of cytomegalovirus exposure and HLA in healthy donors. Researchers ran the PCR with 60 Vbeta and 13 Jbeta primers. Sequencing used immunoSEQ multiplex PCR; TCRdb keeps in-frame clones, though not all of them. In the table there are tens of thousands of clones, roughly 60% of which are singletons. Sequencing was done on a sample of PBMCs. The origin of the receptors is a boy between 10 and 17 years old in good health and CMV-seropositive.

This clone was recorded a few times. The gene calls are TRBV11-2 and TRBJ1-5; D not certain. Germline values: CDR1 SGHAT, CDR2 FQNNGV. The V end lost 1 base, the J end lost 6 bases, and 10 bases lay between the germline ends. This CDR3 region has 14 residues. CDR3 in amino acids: CASSLGAGIQPQHF. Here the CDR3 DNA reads TGTGCCAGCAGCTTAGGGGCGGGTATTCAGCCCCAGCATTTT. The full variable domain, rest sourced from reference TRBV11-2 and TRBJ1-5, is EAGVAQSPRYKIIEKRQSVAFWCNPISGHATLYWYQQILGQGPKLLIQFQNNGVVDDSQLPKDRFSAERLKGVDSTLKIQPAKLEDSAVYLCASSLGAGIQPQHFGDGTRLSIL.

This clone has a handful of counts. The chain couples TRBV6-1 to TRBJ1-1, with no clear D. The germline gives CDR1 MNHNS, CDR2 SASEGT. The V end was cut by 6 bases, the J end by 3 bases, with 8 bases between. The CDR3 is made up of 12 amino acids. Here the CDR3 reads CASSDWDTEAFF. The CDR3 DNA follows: TGTGCCAGCAGCGACTGGGACACTGAAGCTTTCTTT.

CDR3: CAWAQGQGDQPQHF. CDR3 nucleotides: TGTGCCTGGGCGCAGGGACAGGGGGACCAGCCCCAGCATTTT. The chain carries TRBV30 and TRBJ1-5, with TRBD1 identical over 11 bases. V shed 5 bases, J shed 7 bases, and the junction held 7 bases outside the gene matches. The CDR3 runs to 14 residues. The germline CDR1 and CDR2 sequences are GTSNPN and SVGIG (reference sequence).

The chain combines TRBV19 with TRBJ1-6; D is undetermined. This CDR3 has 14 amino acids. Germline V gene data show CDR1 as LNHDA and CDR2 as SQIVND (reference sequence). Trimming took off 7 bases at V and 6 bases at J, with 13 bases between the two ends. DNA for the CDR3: TGTGCCAGTACCCGAGGAGACTTTAATTCACCCCTCCACTTT. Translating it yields CASTRGDFNSPLHF. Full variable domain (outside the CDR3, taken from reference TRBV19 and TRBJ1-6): DGGITQSPKYLFRKEGQNVTLSCEQNLNHDAMYWYRQDPGQGLRLIYYSQIVNDFQKGDIAEGYSVSREKKESFPLTVTSAQKNPTAFYLCASTRGDFNSPLHFGNGTRLTVT.

The CDR3, as DNA: TGTGCCAGCAGGCCGACAGGGGGTGATGGCTACACCTTC. Translation gives CASRPTGGDGYTF. The genes are TRBV5-5 and TRBJ1-2; 9 nucleotides match TRBD1. Trimming removed 5 bases from V and 6 bases from J; junction bases left unmatched: 5. This CDR3 contains 13 residues. CDR1 and CDR2 from the germline V gene are SGHKS and YYEKEE (reference sequence).

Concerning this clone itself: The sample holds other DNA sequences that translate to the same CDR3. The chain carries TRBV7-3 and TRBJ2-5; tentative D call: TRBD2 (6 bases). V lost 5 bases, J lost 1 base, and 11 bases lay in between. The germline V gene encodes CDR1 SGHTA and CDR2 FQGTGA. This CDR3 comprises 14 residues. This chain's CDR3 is CASSPTGLQETQYF. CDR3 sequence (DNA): TGTGCCAGCAGCCCTACGGGACTCCAAGAGACCCAGTACTTC.

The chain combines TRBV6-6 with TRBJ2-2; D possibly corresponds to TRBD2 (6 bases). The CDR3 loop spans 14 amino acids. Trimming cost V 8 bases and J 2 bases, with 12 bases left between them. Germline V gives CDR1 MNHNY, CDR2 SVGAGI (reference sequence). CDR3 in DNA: TGTGCCAGCGGGGTCGGGGGAAACACCGGGGAGCTGTTTTTT. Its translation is CASGVGGNTGELFF.

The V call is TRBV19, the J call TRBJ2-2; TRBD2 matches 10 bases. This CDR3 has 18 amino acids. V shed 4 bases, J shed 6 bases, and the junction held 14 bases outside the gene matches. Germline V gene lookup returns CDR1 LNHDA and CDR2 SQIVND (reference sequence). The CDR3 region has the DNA TGTGCCAGTAGTAAAACCCTTTCCGGGACTAGCGTTCCCGGGGAGCTGTTTTTT. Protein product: CASSKTLSGTSVPGELFF.

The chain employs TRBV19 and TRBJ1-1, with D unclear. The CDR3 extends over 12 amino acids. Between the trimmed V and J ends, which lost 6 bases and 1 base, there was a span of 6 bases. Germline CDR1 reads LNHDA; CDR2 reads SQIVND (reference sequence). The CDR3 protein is CASRSKNTEAFF. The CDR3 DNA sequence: TGTGCCAGTAGGAGTAAGAACACTGAAGCTTTCTTT.

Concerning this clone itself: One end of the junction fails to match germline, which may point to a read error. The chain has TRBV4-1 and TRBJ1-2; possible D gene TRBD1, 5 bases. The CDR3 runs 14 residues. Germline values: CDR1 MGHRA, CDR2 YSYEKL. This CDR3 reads CASSQDTVARGYPF. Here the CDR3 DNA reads TGCGCCAGCAGCCAAGACACAGTCGCAAGGGGCTACCCCTTC.

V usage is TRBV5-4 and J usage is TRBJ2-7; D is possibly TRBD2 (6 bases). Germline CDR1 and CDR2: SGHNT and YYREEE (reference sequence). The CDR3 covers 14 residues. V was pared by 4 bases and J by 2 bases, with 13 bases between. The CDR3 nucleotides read TGTGCCAGCAGCCGGCGGGAACCCCCCTACGAGCAGTACTTC. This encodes CASSRREPPYEQYF.

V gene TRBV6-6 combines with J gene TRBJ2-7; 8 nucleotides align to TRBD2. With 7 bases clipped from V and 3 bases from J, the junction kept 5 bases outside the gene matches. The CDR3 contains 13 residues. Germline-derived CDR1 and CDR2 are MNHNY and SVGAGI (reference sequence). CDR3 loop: CASKGSGDYEQYF. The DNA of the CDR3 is TGTGCCAGCAAGGGTAGCGGGGACTACGAGCAGTACTTC.

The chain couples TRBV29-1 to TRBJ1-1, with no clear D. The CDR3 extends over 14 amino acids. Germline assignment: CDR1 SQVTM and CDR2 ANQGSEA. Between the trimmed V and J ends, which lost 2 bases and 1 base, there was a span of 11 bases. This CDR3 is CSVEISGGNTEAFF. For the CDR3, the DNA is TGCAGCGTTGAAATTTCGGGAGGGAACACTGAAGCTTTCTTT.

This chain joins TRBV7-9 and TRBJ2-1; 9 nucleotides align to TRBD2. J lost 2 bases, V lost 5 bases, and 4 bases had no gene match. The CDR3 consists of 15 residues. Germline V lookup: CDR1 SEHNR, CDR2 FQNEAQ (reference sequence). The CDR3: CASSLLAGTYNEQFF. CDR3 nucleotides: TGTGCCAGCAGCCTGCTAGCGGGAACCTACAATGAGCAGTTCTTC.

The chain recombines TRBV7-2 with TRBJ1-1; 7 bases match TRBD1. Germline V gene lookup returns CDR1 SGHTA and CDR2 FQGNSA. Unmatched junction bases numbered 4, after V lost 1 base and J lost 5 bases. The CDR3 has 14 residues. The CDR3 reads CASSLGGRGTEAFF. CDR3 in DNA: TGTGCCAGCAGCTTAGGTGGCAGGGGGACTGAAGCTTTCTTT. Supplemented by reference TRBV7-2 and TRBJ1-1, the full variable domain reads GAGVSQSPSNKVTEKGKDVELRCDPISGHTALYWYRQSLGQGLEFLIYFQGNSAPDKSGLPSDRFSAERTGGSVSTLTIQRTQQEDSAVYLCASSLGGRGTEAFFGQGTRLTVV.

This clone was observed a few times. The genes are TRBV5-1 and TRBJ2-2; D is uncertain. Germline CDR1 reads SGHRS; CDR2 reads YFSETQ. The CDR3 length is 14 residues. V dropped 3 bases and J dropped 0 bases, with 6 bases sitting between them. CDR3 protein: CASSSGANTGELFF. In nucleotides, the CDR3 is TGCGCCAGCAGCTCCGGAGCGAACACCGGGGAGCTGTTTTTT.

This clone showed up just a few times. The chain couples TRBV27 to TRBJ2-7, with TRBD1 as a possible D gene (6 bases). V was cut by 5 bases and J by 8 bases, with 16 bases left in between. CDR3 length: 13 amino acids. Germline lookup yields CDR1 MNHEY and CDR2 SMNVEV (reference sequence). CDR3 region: CASSPGTLLKQYF. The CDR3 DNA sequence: TGTGCCAGCAGTCCCGGGACACTTCTTAAGCAGTACTTC.

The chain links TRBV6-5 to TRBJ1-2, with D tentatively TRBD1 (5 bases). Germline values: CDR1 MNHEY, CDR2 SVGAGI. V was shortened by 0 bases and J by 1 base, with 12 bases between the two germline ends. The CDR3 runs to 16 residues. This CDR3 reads CASSYSFQGLNYGYTF. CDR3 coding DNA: TGTGCCAGCAGTTACTCGTTTCAGGGTCTTAACTATGGCTACACCTTC.

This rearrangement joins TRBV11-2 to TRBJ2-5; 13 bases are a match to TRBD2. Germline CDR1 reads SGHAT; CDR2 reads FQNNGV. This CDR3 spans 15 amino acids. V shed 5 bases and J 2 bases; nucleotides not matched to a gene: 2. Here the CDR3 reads CASSTLAGGQETQYF. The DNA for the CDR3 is TGTGCCAGCAGCACACTAGCGGGAGGGCAAGAGACCCAGTACTTC.